This TCR beta chain is from a study of blood T cell repertoires in COVID-19. Deletions cut 1 base from V and 6 bases from J, with 4 bases between. Germline V CDR1 and CDR2: SNHLY, FYNNEI. This CDR3 has 11 amino acids. Assay used: immunoSEQ multiplex PCR; TCRdb lists only in-frame clones, some missing. The table lists around 90,000 clones, about 90% of them singletons. J is TRBJ2-7 and V is TRBV2; D ambiguous. The specimen sequenced was peripheral blood. The clonotype comes from a man aged 50 to 59 with COVID-19, enrolled during active disease. The CDR3 DNA reads as TGTGCCAGCAGTGAAGTTAGCGAGCAGTACTTC. This codes for CASSEVSEQYF.